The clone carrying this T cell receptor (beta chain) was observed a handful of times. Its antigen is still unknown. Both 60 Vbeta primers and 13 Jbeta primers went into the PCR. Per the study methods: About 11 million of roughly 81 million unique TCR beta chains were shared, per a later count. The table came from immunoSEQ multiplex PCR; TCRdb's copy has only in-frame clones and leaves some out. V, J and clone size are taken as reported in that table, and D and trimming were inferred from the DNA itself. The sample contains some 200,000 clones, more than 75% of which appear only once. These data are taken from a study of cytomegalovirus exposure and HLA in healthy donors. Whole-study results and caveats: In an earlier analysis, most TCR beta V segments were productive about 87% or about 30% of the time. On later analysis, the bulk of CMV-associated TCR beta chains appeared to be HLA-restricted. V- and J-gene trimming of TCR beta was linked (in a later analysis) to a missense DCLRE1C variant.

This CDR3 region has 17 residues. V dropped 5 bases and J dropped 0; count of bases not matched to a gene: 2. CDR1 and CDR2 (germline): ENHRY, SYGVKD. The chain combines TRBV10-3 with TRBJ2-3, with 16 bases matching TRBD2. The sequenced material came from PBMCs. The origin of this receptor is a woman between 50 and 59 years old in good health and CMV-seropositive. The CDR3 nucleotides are TGTGCCATCAGTCCGGGACTAGCGGGGGGGAGCACAGATACGCAGTATTTT. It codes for CAISPGLAGGSTDTQYF.